What follows is one TCR beta chain and its context. What it binds is unknown. Germline V gene lookup returns CDR1 SGDLS and CDR2 YYNGEE. The CDR3 spans 14 residues. Unmatched junction bases numbered 5, after V lost 4 bases and J lost 6 bases. This entry comes from a study of graft-versus-host responses after intestinal transplantation. Data came from immunoSEQ multiplex PCR; TCRdb stores just in-frame clones and leaves some out. This table holds 60,000 to 65,000 clones, roughly 90% found once. This TCR derives from a human donor who was the organ donor for an intestinal transplant. The chain has TRBV9 and TRBJ2-2; 8 bases map to TRBD1. Sequenced material: unstimulated CD8+ T cells sorted from spleen or lymph node cells, taken before transplant. CDR3 DNA: TGTGCCAGCAGCCCCGAGACAGGGGCCGGGGAGCTGTTTTTT. It encodes CASSPETGAGELFF.